This T cell receptor beta chain was sequenced during a study of a mutant IDH1 vaccine in newly diagnosed glioma. Study in general: Every participant had undergone radiotherapy, temozolomide, or both before, and most underwent both.

Sequencing was performed with immunoSEQ multiplex PCR; in TCRdb, only in-frame clones are kept and a portion is missing. The data contain 60,000 or so clones, 81% of them singletons. The time point here: week 23, last vaccination. Vaccine doses each comprised 300 ug of mutant IDH1 20-mer peptide, with topical imiquimod. On this clone: Its antigen remains unknown.

The origin of this receptor is a woman aged 40 to 49 with glioma. Some clones in this sample may be carry-over from other donors' samples. This sample comprised PBMCs, obtained from a glioma patient whose treatment included an IDH1 peptide vaccine.

In DNA, the CDR3 is TGTGCCTGGAGCCCCGGGGAGTGGGCTCGGGGCTACACCTTC. Protein product: CAWSPGEWARGYTF. The chain joins TRBV30 to TRBJ1-2; the D is unclear. CDR1 is GTSNPN and CDR2 is SVGIG in the germline V gene (reference sequence). The CDR3 extends over 14 amino acids. V lost 3 bases to trimming and J lost 8 bases, with 19 bases between them.